This T cell receptor beta chain was recorded in a study of cytomegalovirus exposure and HLA in healthy donors (dated by TCRdb to about 2017). Background on the whole study: An earlier analysis of some 600 of the donors reported 250 to 300 Gb of sequence data and roughly 120 million unique TCR beta sequences obtained from about 179 million T cells. An early release that covered roughly 600 HLA-typed donors contained 250 to 350 gigabases of sequencing data and tens of millions of unique TCR sequences. To predict cytomegalovirus infection status, the study combined high-throughput TCR immunosequencing, statistical association of individual TCRs with disease status, and machine learning. HLA typing included class I and class II loci at four-digit resolution. Every repertoire in the discovery cohort had been generated on one and the same sequencing platform. Donor age, sex, ethnicity and CMV serostatus were collected together with the repertoire data. The number of typed donors differed by locus: 629-630 for A, B, C, DRB1 and DQB1; 500 to 550 for DQA1; 600 to 610 for DPA1; and roughly 470 for DPB1. Among the roughly 410 genotyped donors, more than 70% belonged to the genetic ancestry cluster associated with self-reported Caucasian donors. A later analysis re-analyzed previously published TCR beta repertoires from about 730 donors and added high-resolution HLA genotyping to study TCR occurrence patterns. In addition to the first cohort of approximately 670 subjects, a separate validation cohort of over 90 different subjects was used. The T cell repertoires of 666 subjects were profiled by immunosequencing and related to cytomegalovirus serostatus. Rather than drawing on any new phenotypic data, the later analysis identified candidate immune exposures from TCR beta sequences and the way those sequences occurred across donors. Among a few hundred genotyped donors of the cohort, an average of about 240,000 unique TCR beta nucleotide sequences were sequenced per donor, roughly 18% of them non-productive. A later genetic analysis took genome-wide SNP genotypes for about 65% of the 666 donors and used that subset as a discovery cohort. The study aimed to test whether cataloging public T cell receptors could reveal signatures of past pathogen exposure. Because of strong linkage in the cohort, roughly five DR-DQ haplotypes were treated as single units for association and clustering. In an earlier analysis of roughly 600 of the donors, high-throughput TCR beta sequencing was used to judge whether each TCR beta V gene segment behaved as functional or pseudogenic. Broad study findings and their caveats: In an earlier analysis of several hundred of the donors, most TCR beta V segments were observed in productive rearrangements about 90% or about 30% of the time, broadly matching IMGT annotations. In the study, approximately 160 TCR beta chains were listed as associated with cytomegalovirus. In a later analysis, several top co-occurrence clusters were reported to appear linked to parvovirus B19, influenza, CMV and Epstein-Barr virus. Linkage disequilibrium might explain the correlated functional status among segregating V segments, but an unknown experimental factor could not be excluded. When HLA alleles, especially DR and DQ, strongly co-occurred, attributing TCR associations to individual alleles was difficult. Specific HLA alleles were associated with over 15,000 TCR beta sequences at a false discovery rate of 0.05 in a later analysis. According to a later genetic analysis, donors in an Asian-associated ancestry cluster had fewer N-insertions in productive TCRs than the approximately 670-donor mean. In this cohort, only TCR beta chains were sequenced, and detectable features were limited by the absence of alpha or paired-chain data. In a later analysis, TCR association rates were found to vary across HLA loci, with the most associated TCRs seen for DRB1 alleles and the fewest for HLA-C alleles. V-gene and J-gene trimming of TCR beta chains was associated with a missense DCLRE1C variant in a later genetic analysis, and the association was replicated in an independent cohort. In vitro tests confirmed that a few of the cytomegalovirus-associated TCR beta chains recognize cytomegalovirus antigens. Immune exposure information for the cohort was limited to CMV serostatus. A further reported finding was that TCR beta sequences accurately predicted the HLA-A and HLA-B alleles for most subjects in the first cohort. A group of highly shared sequence variants was considered likely to be a technical artifact of the sequencing pipeline. In a later analysis, most CMV-associated TCR beta chains were found to appear HLA-restricted, with HLA associations seemingly driven largely by CMV exposure. Cytomegalovirus status was reported to be diagnosed by the classifier with high specificity and sensitivity in both the original and validation cohorts. Because HLA typing was unavailable for some donors at each locus, only the typed subset was used in association tests. The authors suggested that the approach could potentially be extended to other disease states and immunological phenotypes. Most TCR sequences were observed very rarely across donors, whereas some public TCRs were present in many individuals. The earlier analysis of some 540 of the donors excluded seventeen rarely observed V segments, including chromosome 9 orphons, because counts were too low. The presence/absence analyses assumed that sequencing depth was roughly uniform across donors, and that assumption may not be true. A later analysis found that HLA-associated TCR beta chains were more clonally expanded and had lower generation probabilities than equally common non-associated chains.

Points on this clone: The target of this receptor is not known. Base qualities are not recorded, but no much larger clone differs from it by a single base.

In total, just over 650 healthy bone marrow donors made up the cohort. Cohort members were all nominally healthy when sampled, although unrecorded immune exposures were likely present. The donor was CMV seropositive and was included in the group of approximately 310 seropositive cohort members. A peripheral blood sample was provided by each donor, and peripheral blood mononuclear cells were used for TCR beta sequencing. Genomic DNA was extracted from the blood cell samples with the Qiagen DNeasy Blood Extraction Kit. The library was prepared using the immunoSEQ multiplex PCR assay. For the multiplex PCR, a mixture combining 60 forward primers for TCR Vbeta segments and 13 reverse primers for TCR Jbeta segments was used. The CDR3 region of rearranged TCR beta genes was amplified from genomic DNA with a multiplex PCR assay. Amplified TCR beta libraries were sequenced as 87-base-pair reads on the Illumina HiSeq System. In the authors' own workflow: Across the 700 or so repertoires, a later analysis counted tens of millions of unique TCR beta chains, about 10 million of which were shared by at least two donors. To remove PCR and sequencing errors, raw reads were error-corrected and collapsed into unique sequences using a nearest-neighbor algorithm that merged closely related sequences. To assign V, D and J gene segments, CDR3 sequences were aligned to IMGT reference sequences. For a sequence to be retained, a match of at least six nucleotides was required to both a V gene segment and a J gene segment. A rearrangement was called productive if the CDR3 had no stop codons and remained in frame with V and J, and every other rearrangement was called non-productive. Following IMGT convention, CDR3 was defined as the stretch from the second conserved V-encoded cysteine to the conserved J-encoded phenylalanine. Sequences without an unambiguous match to a single V gene segment were excluded from the earlier analysis of approximately 600 of the donors. In an earlier analysis of 450 to 700 of the donors, V segments were called functional above 56.7% productive rearrangements and were called segregating when the between-donor standard deviation exceeded 5%. A statistical classification framework was built to diagnose cytomegalovirus status from the catalog of TCR beta chain sequences. A later analysis assigned V and J genes by comparing TCR nucleotide sequences with IMGT/GENE-DB human TR gene sequences. The TCRdist pipeline was used in a later analysis to assign CDR3 sequences and most-parsimonious VDJ recombination scenarios. In a later analysis, every TCR beta chain was defined by the combination of its CDR3 amino acid sequence and its V-gene family, and reads without a unique V-gene family were dropped. A later analysis removed roughly 590 highly shared, low-generation-probability nucleotide sequences to deal with suspected cross-contamination and a sequencing artifact. For each public chain, a later analysis derived a clonal expansion index from normalized ranks of inferred template counts within each repertoire. In a later analysis, generation probabilities were computed using a VDJ recombination model fitted to out-of-frame rearrangements, and the results were checked against IGoR. A later analysis scored TCR-TCR, TCR-HLA and TCR-CMV co-occurrence with hypergeometric tests, applying a repertoire-size bias correction to TCR pairs. To estimate false discovery rates, a later analysis permuted the HLA or CMV assignments 20 times. A later analysis grouped co-occurring TCRs with DBSCAN, adding TCRdist sequence similarity when clustering within HLA-allele-positive subsets. For co-occurrence clustering, repertoires with fewer than 30,000 or more than 120,000 public chains were excluded, along with 5 or 6 repertoires with anomalous nucleotide sharing. TCRdb stores this immuneACCESS table with in-frame sequences only. Part of the clones is absent; in the studies checked, under half of the shortfall reflects unresolved V genes, and no reason is known for the rest. The V and J calls and clone size are taken from that table; D and trimming were inferred from the DNA. This sample is represented by over 150,000 clones; around 65% of them were singletons. The ten biggest clones cover around 2.8% of the sample.

Sequenced material: PBMCs. This TCR was recovered from a woman aged 40 to 50 in good health and CMV-seropositive.

The CDR3 region has the sequence CASSSPGLAGGEEQFF. The nucleotides read TGTGCCAGTAGTTCCCCGGGACTAGCGGGAGGAGAGGAGCAGTTCTTC. This chain joins TRBV19 to TRBJ2-1; 15 bases in the junction line up with TRBD2. CDR1 and CDR2, looked up from the germline V gene (reference sequence), are LNHDA and SQIVND. V lost 5 bases and J lost 10 bases, and the count of bases not matched to a germline gene is 9. The CDR3 sequence holds 16 residues, the cysteine and phenylalanine included. CDR3 DNA is the only sequence kept; it has 48 bases, read in frame from the first base.